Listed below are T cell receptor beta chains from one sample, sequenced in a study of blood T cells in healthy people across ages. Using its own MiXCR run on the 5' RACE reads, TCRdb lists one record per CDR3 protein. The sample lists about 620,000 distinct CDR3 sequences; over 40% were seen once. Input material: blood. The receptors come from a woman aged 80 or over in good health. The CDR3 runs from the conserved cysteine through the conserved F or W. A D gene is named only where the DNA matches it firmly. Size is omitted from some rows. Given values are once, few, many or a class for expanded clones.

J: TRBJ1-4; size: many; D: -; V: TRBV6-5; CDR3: CASRPSGRINEKLFF; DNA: TGTGCCAGCAGACCCTCGGGACGGATTAATGAAAAACTGTTTTTT
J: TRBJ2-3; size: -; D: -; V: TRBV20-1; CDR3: CSAGGRERGTQYF; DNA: TGCAGTGCAGGGGGGCGGGAGAGGGGTACGCAGTATTTT
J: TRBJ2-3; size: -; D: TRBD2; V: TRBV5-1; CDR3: CASSHIASGGDTGTQYF; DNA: TGCGCCAGCAGCCACATCGCTAGCGGGGGGGACACAGGTACGCAGTATTTT
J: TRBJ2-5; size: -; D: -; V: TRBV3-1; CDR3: CASSQLWETQYF; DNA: TGTGCCAGCAGCCAATTGTGGGAGACCCAGTACTTC
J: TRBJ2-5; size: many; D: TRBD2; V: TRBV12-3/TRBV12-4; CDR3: CASRTSGGTQETQYF; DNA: TGTGCCAGCAGGACTTCCGGGGGGACGCAAGAGACCCAGTACTTC
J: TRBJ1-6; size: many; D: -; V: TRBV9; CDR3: CASSGIDRTRYNSPLHF; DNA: TGTGCCAGCAGCGGGATAGACCGGACAAGATATAATTCACCCCTCCACTTT
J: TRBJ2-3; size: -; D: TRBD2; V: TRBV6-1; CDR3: CASPRHRDPRPSGGPRTDTQYF; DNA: TGTGCCAGCCCAAGGCACAGGGACCCCCGTCCGTCGGGAGGGCCGCGCACAGATACGCAGTATTTT
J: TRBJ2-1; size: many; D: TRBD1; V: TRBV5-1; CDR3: CASSSGTGPTVNEQFF; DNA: TGCGCCAGCAGCTCGGGGACAGGGCCTACCGTCAATGAGCAGTTCTTC
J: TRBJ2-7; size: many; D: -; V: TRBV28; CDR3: CASSPLEVTSPDEQYF; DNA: TGTGCCAGCAGTCCCCTTGAAGTGACCTCGCCTGACGAGCAGTACTTC
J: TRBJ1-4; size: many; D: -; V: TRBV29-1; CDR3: CSVVRNEKLFF; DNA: TGCAGCGTTGTTAGAAATGAAAAACTGTTTTTT
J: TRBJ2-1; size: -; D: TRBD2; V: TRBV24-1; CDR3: CATSDLGAGGFMDEQFF; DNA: TGTGCCACCAGTGATCTTGGAGCGGGGGGGTTTATGGATGAGCAGTTCTTC
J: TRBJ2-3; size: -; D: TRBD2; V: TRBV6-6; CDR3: CASSYPGLAGGTQYF; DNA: TGTGCCAGCAGTTACCCGGGACTAGCGGGAGGGACGCAGTATTTT
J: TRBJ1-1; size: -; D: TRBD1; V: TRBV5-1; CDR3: CASSLERQGRTEAFF; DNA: TGCGCCAGCAGCTTGGAGAGACAGGGGAGAACTGAAGCTTTCTTT
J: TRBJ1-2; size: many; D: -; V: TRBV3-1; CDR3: CASSQSPPRGDRYGYTF; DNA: TGTGCCAGCAGCCAAAGCCCTCCTAGGGGGGACCGCTATGGCTACACCTTC
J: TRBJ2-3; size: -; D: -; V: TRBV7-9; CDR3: CASRSRTTPTDTQYF; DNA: TGTGCCAGCAGATCCAGGACTACCCCCACAGATACGCAGTATTTT
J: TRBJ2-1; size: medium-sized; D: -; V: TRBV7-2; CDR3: CASSFVQREQFF; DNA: TGTGCCAGCAGCTTTGTGCAGCGGGAGCAGTTCTTC
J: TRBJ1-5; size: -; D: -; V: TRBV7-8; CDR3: CASSLDGGLYQPQHF; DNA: TGTGCCAGCAGCTTAGATGGGGGCCTATATCAGCCCCAGCATTTT
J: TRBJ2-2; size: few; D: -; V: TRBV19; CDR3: CASSNGQTNTGELFF; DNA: TGTGCCAGTAGTAATGGACAAACCAACACCGGGGAGCTGTTTTTT
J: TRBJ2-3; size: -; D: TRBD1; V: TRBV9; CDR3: CASSERQGAQVDTQYF; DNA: TGTGCCAGCAGCGAGAGACAGGGGGCGCAGGTTGATACGCAGTATTTT
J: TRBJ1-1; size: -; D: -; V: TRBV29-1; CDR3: CSVRQLEAFF; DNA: TGCAGCGTAAGACAGCTTGAAGCTTTCTTT
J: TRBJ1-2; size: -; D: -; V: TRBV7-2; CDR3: CASSLVLGAGTDNGYTF; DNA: TGTGCCAGCAGCTTAGTGTTAGGAGCCGGAACGGACAATGGCTACACCTTC
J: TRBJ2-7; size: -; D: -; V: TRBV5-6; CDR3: CASSFWGDIYEQYF; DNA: TGTGCCAGCAGCTTTTGGGGTGACATCTACGAGCAGTACTTC
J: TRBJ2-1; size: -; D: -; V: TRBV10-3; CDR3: CAISEQRTNNEQFF; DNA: TGTGCCATCAGTGAACAGCGGACAAACAATGAGCAGTTCTTC
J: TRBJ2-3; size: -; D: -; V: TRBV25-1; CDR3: CASSEYRGRLGTDTQYF; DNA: TGTGCCAGCAGTGAATATAGAGGCCGTTTGGGCACAGATACGCAGTATTTT
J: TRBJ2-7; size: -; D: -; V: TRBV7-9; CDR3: CASSYQGSPSYEQYF; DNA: TGTGCCAGCAGCTACCAGGGGAGCCCCTCCTACGAGCAGTACTTC
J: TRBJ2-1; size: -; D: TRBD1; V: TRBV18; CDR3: CASSPSQGAGNEQFF; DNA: TGTGCCAGCTCACCGAGTCAGGGGGCGGGCAATGAGCAGTTCTTC
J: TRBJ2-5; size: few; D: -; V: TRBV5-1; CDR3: CASTPTPTQDNEQYF; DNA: TGCGCCAGCACCCCGACACCAACACAGGACAATGAGCAGTACTTC
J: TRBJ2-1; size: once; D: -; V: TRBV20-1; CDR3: CSARVPSRVDEQFF; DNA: TGCAGTGCTAGAGTACCCTCACGTGTGGATGAGCAGTTCTTC